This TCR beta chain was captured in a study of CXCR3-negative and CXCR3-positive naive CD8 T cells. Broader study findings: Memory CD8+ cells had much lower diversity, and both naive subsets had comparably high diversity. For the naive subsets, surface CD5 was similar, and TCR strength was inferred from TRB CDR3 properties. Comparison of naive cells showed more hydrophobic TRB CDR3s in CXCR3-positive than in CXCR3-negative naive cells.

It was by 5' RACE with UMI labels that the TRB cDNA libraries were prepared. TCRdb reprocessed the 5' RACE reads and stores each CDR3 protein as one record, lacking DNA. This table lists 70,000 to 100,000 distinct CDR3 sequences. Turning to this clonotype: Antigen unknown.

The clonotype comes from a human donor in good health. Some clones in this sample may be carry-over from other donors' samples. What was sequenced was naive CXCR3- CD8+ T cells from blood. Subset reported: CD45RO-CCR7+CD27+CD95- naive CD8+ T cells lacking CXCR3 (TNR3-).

The CDR3 spells CASSQEGTSGRIAYEQYF. The J gene is TRBJ2-7, the V gene TRBV4-2; TCRdb proposes TRBD2, but this gene call is untestable without DNA. The CDR3 is 18 residues long. Looked up from germline, CDR1 is LGHNA and CDR2 is YNFKEQ.